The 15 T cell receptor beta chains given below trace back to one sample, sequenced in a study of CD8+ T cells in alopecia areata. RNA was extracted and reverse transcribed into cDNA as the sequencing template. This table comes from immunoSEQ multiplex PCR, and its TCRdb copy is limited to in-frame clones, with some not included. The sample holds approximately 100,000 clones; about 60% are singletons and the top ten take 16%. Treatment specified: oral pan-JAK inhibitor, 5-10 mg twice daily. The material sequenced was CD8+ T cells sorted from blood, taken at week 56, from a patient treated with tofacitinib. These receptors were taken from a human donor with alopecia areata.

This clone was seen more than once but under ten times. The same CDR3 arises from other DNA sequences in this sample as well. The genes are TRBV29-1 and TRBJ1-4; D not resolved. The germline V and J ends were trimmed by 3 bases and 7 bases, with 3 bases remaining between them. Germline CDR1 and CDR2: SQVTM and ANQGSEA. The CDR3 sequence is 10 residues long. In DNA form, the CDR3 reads TGCAGCGTTGAGATTGAAAAACTGTTTTTT. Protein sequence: CSVEIEKLFF.

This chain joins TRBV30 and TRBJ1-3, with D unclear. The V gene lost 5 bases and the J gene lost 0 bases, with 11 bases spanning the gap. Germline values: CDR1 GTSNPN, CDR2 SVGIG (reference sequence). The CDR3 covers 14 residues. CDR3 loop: CAWGPGHSGNTIYF. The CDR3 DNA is TGTGCCTGGGGACCGGGTCACTCTGGAAACACCATATATTTT.

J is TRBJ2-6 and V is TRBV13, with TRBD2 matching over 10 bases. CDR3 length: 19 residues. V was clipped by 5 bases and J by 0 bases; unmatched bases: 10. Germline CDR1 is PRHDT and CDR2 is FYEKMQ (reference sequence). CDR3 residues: CASSPELAGENSGANVLTF. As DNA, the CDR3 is TGTGCCAGCAGCCCTGAGCTAGCGGGGGAGAACTCTGGGGCCAACGTCCTGACTTTC.

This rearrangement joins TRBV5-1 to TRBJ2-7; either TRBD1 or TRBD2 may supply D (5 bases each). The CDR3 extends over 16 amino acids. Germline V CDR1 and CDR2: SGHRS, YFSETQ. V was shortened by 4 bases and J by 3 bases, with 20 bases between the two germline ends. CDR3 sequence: CASSPIGAAPFYEQYF. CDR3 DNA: TGCGCCAGCAGCCCCATCGGGGCAGCCCCGTTCTACGAGCAGTACTTC. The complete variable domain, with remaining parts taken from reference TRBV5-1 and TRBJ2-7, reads KAGVTQTPRYLIKTRGQQVTLSCSPISGHRSVSWYQQTPGQGLQFLFEYFSETQRNKGNFPGRFSGRQFSNSRSEMNVSTLELGDSALYLCASSPIGAAPFYEQYFGPGTRLTVT.

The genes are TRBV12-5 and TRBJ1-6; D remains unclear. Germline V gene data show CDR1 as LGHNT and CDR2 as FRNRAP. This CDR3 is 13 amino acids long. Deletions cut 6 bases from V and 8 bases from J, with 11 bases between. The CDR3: CASGNEVDSPLHF. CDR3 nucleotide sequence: TGTGCTAGTGGCAACGAGGTTGATTCACCCCTCCACTTT. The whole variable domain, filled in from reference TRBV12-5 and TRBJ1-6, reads DARVTQTPRHKVTEMGQEVTMRCQPILGHNTVFWYRQTMMQGLELLAYFRNRAPLDDSGMPKDRFSAEMPDATLATLKIQPSEPRDSAVYFCASGNEVDSPLHFGNGTRLTVT.

CDR3 coding DNA: TGCGCCAGCAGCTTGGTGATTGGCACTGAAGCTTTCTTT. Translated, it gives CASSLVIGTEAFF. The rearrangement links TRBV5-1 to TRBJ1-1; D remains unclear. Deletions cut 0 bases from V and 4 bases from J, with 7 bases between. Germline V gives CDR1 SGHRS, CDR2 YFSETQ. The CDR3 extends over 13 amino acids.

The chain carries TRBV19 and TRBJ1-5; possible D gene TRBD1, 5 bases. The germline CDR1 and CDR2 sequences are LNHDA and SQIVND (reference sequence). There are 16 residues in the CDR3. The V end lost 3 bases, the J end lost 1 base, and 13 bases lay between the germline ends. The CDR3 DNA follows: TGTGCCAGTAGTATTGTGGGGGTTCGGAGCAATCAGCCCCAGCATTTT. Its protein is CASSIVGVRSNQPQHF.

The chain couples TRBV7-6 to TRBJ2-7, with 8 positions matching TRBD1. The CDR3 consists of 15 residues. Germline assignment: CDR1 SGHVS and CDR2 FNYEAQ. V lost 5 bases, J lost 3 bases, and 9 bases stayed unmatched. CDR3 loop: CASSVDRGTSYEQYF. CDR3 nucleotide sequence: TGTGCCAGCAGCGTAGACAGGGGAACAAGCTACGAGCAGTACTTC.

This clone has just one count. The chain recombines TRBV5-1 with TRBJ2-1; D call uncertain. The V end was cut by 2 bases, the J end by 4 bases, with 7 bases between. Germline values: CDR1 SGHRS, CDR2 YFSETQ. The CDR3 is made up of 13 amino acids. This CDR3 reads CASSLTEYNEQFF. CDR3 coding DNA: TGCGCCAGCAGCTTAACAGAATACAATGAGCAGTTCTTC.

CDR3 in DNA: TGTGCCAGCAGTCCGGGGCCGGAGAACACTGAAGCTTTCTTT. Amino acids: CASSPGPENTEAFF. The chain recombines TRBV6-4 with TRBJ1-1; perhaps TRBD1 as D (5 bases). The CDR3 has 14 amino acids. Trimming took off 5 bases at V and 1 base at J, with 11 bases between the two ends. Germline values: CDR1 MRHNA, CDR2 SNTAGT.

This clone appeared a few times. The DNA for the CDR3 is TGTGCCAGCAGCCCCCCTGATGGGGTTGACACCGGGGAGCTGTTTTTT. Translation gives CASSPPDGVDTGELFF. The V gene is TRBV5-6, the J gene TRBJ2-2; D is undetermined. V gave up 4 bases and J gave up 3 bases, with 16 bases separating them. The CDR3 consists of 16 residues. CDR1 and CDR2 from the germline V gene are SGHDT and YYEEEE. Together with reference TRBV5-6 and TRBJ2-2, the CDR3 gives the full variable domain: DAGVTQSPTHLIKTRGQQVTLRCSPKSGHDTVSWYQQALGQGPQFIFQYYEEEERQRGNFPDRFSGHQFPNYSSELNVNALLLGDSALYLCASSPPDGVDTGELFFGEGSRLTVL.

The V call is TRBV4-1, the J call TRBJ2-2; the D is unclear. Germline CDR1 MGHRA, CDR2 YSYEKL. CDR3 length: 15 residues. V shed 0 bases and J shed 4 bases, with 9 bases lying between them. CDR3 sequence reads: CASSQDGDTTGELFF. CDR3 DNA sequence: TGCGCCAGCAGCCAAGATGGGGATACCACCGGGGAGCTGTTTTTT.

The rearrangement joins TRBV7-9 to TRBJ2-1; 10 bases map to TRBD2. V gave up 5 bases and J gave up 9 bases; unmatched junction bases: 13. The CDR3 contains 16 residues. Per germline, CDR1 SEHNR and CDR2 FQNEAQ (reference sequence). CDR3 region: CASSTRSGGAGVEQFF. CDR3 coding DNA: TGTGCCAGCAGCACCAGAAGCGGGGGGGCAGGGGTTGAGCAGTTCTTC.

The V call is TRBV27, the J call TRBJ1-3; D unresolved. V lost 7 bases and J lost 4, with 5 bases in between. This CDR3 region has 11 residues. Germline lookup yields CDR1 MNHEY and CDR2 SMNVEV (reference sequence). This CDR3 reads CASMIGNTIYF. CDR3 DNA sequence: TGTGCCAGCATGATCGGAAACACCATATATTTT.

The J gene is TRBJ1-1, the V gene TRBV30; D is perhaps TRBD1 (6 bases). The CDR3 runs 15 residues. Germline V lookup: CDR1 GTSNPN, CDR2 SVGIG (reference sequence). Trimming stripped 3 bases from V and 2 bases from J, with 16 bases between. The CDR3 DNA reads TGTGCCTGGAGGGACATTTGGACAGATAACACTGAAGCTTTCTTT. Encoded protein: CAWRDIWTDNTEAFF.